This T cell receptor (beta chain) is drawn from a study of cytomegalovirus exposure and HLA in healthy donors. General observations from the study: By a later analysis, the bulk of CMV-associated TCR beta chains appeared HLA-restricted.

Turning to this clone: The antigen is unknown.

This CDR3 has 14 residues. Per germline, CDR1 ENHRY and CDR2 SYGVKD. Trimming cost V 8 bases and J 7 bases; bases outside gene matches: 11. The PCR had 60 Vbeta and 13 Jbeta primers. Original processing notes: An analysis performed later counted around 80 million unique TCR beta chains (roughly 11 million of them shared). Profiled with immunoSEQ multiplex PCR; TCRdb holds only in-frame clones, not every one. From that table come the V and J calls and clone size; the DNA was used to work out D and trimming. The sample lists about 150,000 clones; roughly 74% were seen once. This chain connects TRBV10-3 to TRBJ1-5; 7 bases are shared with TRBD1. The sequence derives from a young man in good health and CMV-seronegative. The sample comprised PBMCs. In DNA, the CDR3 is TGTGCCATCCGAGGAACAGGGGACAACCAGCCCCAGCATTTT. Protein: CAIRGTGDNQPQHF.